The entry below gives a single T cell receptor (beta chain) sequence along with its context. TCRdb's copy holds only in-frame clones and misses some; the assay was immunoSEQ multiplex PCR. The sample shows some 78,000 clones, around nine tenths of them seen only once. The data stem from a study of blood T cell repertoires in COVID-19. Study as a whole: Samples taken during acute and convalescent COVID-19 were collected in the United States, Italy and Spain. T cells, B-cell-depleted T cells, or PBMCs provided the cDNA or gDNA that served as material.

Sequencing was carried out using peripheral blood. The receptor was derived from a woman of 80 years or more with active or convalescent COVID-19.

The CDR3 region has the DNA TGCGCCAGCAGCCAAGATGTGCTAGCGGGAGGCGGAGATACGCAGTATTTT. This translates into CASSQDVLAGGGDTQYF. The chain combines TRBV4-3 with TRBJ2-3, with 11 bases aligning to TRBD2. Germline CDR1 reads LGHNA; CDR2 reads YSLEER. This CDR3 comprises 17 residues. V lost 0 bases to trimming and J lost 5 bases; unmatched junction nucleotides: 7.